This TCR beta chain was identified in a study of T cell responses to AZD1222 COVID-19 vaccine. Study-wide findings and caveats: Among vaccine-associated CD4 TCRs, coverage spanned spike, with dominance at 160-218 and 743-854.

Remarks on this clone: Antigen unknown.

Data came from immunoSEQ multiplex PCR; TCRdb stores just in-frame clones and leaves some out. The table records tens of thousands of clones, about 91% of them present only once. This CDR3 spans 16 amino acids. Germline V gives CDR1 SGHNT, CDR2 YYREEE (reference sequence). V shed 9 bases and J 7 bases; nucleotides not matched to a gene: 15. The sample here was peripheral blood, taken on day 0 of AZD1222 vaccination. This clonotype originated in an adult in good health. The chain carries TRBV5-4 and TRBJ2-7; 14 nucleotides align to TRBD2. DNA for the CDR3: TGTGCCACCGGGGGGACTAGCGGGAGTCTAAGGATGGAGCAGTACTTC. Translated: CATGGTSGSLRMEQYF. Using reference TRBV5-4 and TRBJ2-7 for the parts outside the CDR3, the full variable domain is ETGVTQSPTHLIKTRGQQVTLRCSSQSGHNTVSWYQQALGQGPQFIFQYYREEENGRGNFPPRFSGLQFPNYSSELNVNALELDDSALYLCATGGTSGSLRMEQYFGPGTRLTVT.